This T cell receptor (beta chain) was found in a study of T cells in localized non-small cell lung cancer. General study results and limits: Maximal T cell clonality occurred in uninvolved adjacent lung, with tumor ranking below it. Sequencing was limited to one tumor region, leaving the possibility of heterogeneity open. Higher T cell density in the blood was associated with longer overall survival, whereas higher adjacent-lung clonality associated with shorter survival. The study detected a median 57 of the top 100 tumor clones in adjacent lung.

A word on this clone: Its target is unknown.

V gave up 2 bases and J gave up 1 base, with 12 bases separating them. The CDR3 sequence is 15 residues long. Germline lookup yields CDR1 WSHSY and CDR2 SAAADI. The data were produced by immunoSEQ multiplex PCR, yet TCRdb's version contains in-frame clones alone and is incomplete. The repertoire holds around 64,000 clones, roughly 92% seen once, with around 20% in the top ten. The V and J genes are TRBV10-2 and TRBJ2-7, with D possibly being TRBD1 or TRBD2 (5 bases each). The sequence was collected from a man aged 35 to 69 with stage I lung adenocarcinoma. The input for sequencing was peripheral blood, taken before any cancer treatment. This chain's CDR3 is CASSEPRDGSYEQYF. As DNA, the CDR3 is TGCGCCAGCAGTGAGCCCCGGGACGGGTCCTACGAGCAGTACTTC.